This T cell receptor (beta chain) was found in a study of T-cell memory formation after mild COVID-19. Across the study: For the most part, TCR clusters were specific to one donor.

Points from the study as a whole: Clonal second-wave expansions that peaked on day 37 had unconfirmed SARS-CoV-2 specificity. That cross-reactive memory joined was suggested by some responding clones appearing in pre-infection memory.

Germline CDR1 reads DFQATT; CDR2 reads SNEGSKA (reference sequence). This CDR3 comprises 16 residues. J gave up 5 bases and V 0 bases, and 10 bases lay outside the gene matches. For this clonotype: Its antigen is undetermined.

TCRdb reprocessed the 5' RACE reads via MiXCR and lists one record per CDR3 protein. The sample yields about 90,000 distinct CDR3 sequences, 10% to 15% seen once. This clonotype was sampled from an adult woman who had mild COVID-19 (a few samples of this study predate the infection). Cell type and time point are not known. V and J are TRBV20-1 and TRBJ2-3, with 8 bases fitting TRBD2. The sample taken for sequencing was PBMCs or a T cell subset sorted from them (not recorded which). CDR3 sequence: CSARDLHSGEIDTQYF. CDR3 in DNA: TGCAGTGCTAGAGATCTCCATAGCGGGGAAATAGATACGCAGTATTTT.